Described below is a single T cell receptor beta chain sequence and its context. What it recognizes is unknown. The sample belongs to a study of identical twins. Using its own MiXCR run on the 5' RACE reads, TCRdb lists one record per CDR3 protein. The data hold approximately 680,000 distinct CDR3 sequences, with about 7% observed a single time. Study-wide points: The more abundant beta clonotypes in cord blood had fewer insertions, and memory repertoires did not show this. Models came in too low on out-of-frame TCR alpha sharing in monozygotic twins. An excess of low generation probability was shown by twin-shared out-of-frame alpha sequences.

These data were likewise used in another study, on yellow fever vaccine responses in identical twins.

Sample: PBMCs. The receptor comes from a young woman in good health.

As DNA, the CDR3 is TGTGCCAGCAGCTTAGGGTCAGGGAGGCGGGCTGAAGCTTTCTTT. This sequence encodes CASSLGSGRRAEAFF. This chain links TRBV7-9 with TRBJ1-1; maybe TRBD1 (5 bases). Trimming left V 1 base short and J 6 bases short, with 15 bases between. CDR1 is SEHNR, CDR2 FQNEAQ, per germline (reference sequence). The CDR3 runs to 15 residues.